The 27 T cell receptor beta chains in this list originate from one sample, sequenced in a study of identical twins. Each CDR3 protein gets one entry after TCRdb re-called the 5' RACE reads with MiXCR. The sample records 690,000 or so distinct CDR3 sequences, approximately 9% being singletons. This sample was also put to use in a study of yellow fever vaccine responses in identical twins.

Sample: PBMCs. The receptors were gathered from a woman younger than 30 in good health.

This chain connects TRBV6-5 to TRBJ2-3, with D perhaps matching TRBD2 (5 bases). CDR3 length equals 16 residues. V lost 0 bases and J lost 2, with 12 bases in between. Germline values: CDR1 MNHEY, CDR2 SVGAGI. The CDR3 loop reads CASSYSFGIHTDTQYF. The CDR3 nucleotides are TGTGCCAGCAGTTACTCCTTCGGGATACACACAGATACGCAGTATTTT.

This clonotype was counted between two and nine times. The chain carries TRBV6-2 or TRBV6-3 and TRBJ2-2; D not resolved. V was pared by 4 bases and J by 6 bases, with 9 bases between. Germline CDR1 and CDR2: MNHEY and SVGEGT. The CDR3 covers 13 residues. The CDR3 reads CASSLRKAGELFF. In DNA form, the CDR3 reads TGTGCCAGCAGTTTACGGAAGGCCGGGGAGCTGTTTTTT.

This clonotype was observed at least ten times. The gene calls are TRBV15 and TRBJ2-3, with 10 bases identical to TRBD2. There are 15 residues in the CDR3. Per germline, CDR1 LNHNV and CDR2 YYDKDF (reference sequence). The trim removed 3 bases at V and 0 bases at J, leaving 0 bases unmatched. CDR3 in amino acids: CATSSSGRSTDTQYF. The CDR3 DNA reads as TGTGCCACCAGCAGTAGCGGGAGGAGCACAGATACGCAGTATTTT. Full variable domain (outside the CDR3, taken from reference TRBV15 and TRBJ2-3): DAMVIQNPRYQVTQFGKPVTLSCSQTLNHNVMYWYQQKSSQAPKLLFHYYDKDFNNEADTPDNFQSRRPNTSFCFLDIRSPGLGDTAMYLCATSSSGRSTDTQYFGPGTRLTVL.

The sample holds a few counts of this clonotype. The V call is TRBV6-2 or TRBV6-3, the J call TRBJ2-1; perhaps TRBD1 as D (5 bases). Trimming removed 8 bases from V and 4 bases from J, with 15 bases in between. The CDR3 loop spans 14 amino acids. Germline CDR1 and CDR2: MNHEY and SVGEGT. The CDR3 DNA reads as TGTGCCAGCCAGTGGGGCCTATTGTACAATGAGCAGTTCTTC. It specifies CASQWGLLYNEQFF.

The J gene is TRBJ2-7, the V gene TRBV28; 12 nucleotides agree with TRBD2. Per the germline V gene, CDR1 is MDHEN and CDR2 is SYDVKM. The CDR3 contains 15 residues. V dropped 7 bases and J dropped 6; count of bases not matched to a gene: 10. CDR3 loop: CASNQLAGGPIEQYF. As DNA, the CDR3 is TGTGCCAGCAACCAACTAGCGGGAGGCCCTATCGAGCAGTACTTC.

This clonotype was seen only a few times. The CDR3 nucleotides are TGTGCCAGCTCACTCTCCGGGACAAAGAACACTGAAGCTTTCTTT. Its protein is CASSLSGTKNTEAFF. The chain carries TRBV18 and TRBJ1-1; D is perhaps TRBD1 (6 bases). The germline gives CDR1 KGHSH, CDR2 LQKENI. The CDR3 loop spans 15 amino acids. V lost 4 bases and J 1 base, leaving 13 bases between the germline ends.

V is TRBV14 and J is TRBJ1-4, with unresolved D. The V and J ends lost 0 bases and 8 bases respectively, with 19 bases between them. Germline V gives CDR1 SGHDN, CDR2 FVKESK. CDR3 length: 17 residues. The CDR3: CASSQEKRAHLPEKLFF. The CDR3 DNA is TGTGCCAGCAGCCAAGAGAAGAGGGCCCACCTCCCAGAAAAACTGTTTTTT.

This clonotype turned up a few times. This chain connects TRBV12-3 or TRBV12-4 to TRBJ2-2; perhaps D is TRBD1 or TRBD2 (5 bases each). Trimming cost V 3 bases and J 2 bases, with 16 bases left between them. The CDR3 is 17 amino acids. The CDR3 here is CASSLLLGAGNTGELFF. The CDR3 DNA follows: TGTGCCAGCAGTTTGTTATTAGGGGCGGGTAACACCGGGGAGCTGTTTTTT.

On this clonotype itself: A read error may explain this, as a much larger clone is one base away. This CDR3 fails to terminate in the conserved phenylalanine or tryptophan, so it likely reflects a read error. The gene calls are TRBV12-3 or TRBV12-4 and TRBJ2-7; TRBD2 aligns across 8 bases. V was pared by 6 bases and J by 4 bases, with 11 bases of the junction left unmatched. CDR3 length equals 15 residues. For the CDR3, the DNA is TGTGCCAGCAGCACAGGGAGTAGCGGGACATACGAGCAGTACCTC. Translation gives CASSTGSSGTYEQYL.

The chain is built from TRBV5-1 and TRBJ2-1, with TRBD2 matching over 14 bases. The germline gives CDR1 SGHRS, CDR2 YFSETQ. V lost 0 bases to trimming and J lost 6 bases; unmatched junction nucleotides: 2. The CDR3 totals 16 residues. CDR3 DNA: TGCGCCAGCAGCTTGGGAGGGACTAGCGGGAGCAATGAGCAGTTCTTC. It translates to CASSLGGTSGSNEQFF.

This rearrangement joins TRBV28 to TRBJ2-1, with D perhaps matching TRBD2 (6 bases). CDR3 size: 15 residues. In germline, CDR1 is MDHEN, CDR2 SYDVKM. V was cut by 11 bases and J by 7 bases, with 24 bases left in between. For the CDR3, the DNA is TGTGCCTCAAAAGGACTATCTCGATGGTTAAATGAGCAGTTCTTC. Translated, it gives CASKGLSRWLNEQFF.

The table lists this clonotype with a few counts. The chain is built from TRBV12-3 or TRBV12-4 and TRBJ2-2; 8 bases are shared with TRBD2. The ends lost 6 bases at V and 5 bases at J; junction bases unmatched: 14. This CDR3 has 17 residues. The CDR3 is CASSPSSGFRTTGELFF. The CDR3 DNA sequence: TGTGCCAGCAGCCCTTCTAGCGGGTTCCGAACTACCGGGGAGCTGTTTTTT.

The chain carries TRBV5-1 and TRBJ2-5; perhaps TRBD2 as D (5 bases). CDR3 length: 14 amino acids. In germline, CDR1 is SGHRS, CDR2 YFSETQ. The germline V and J ends were trimmed by 1 base and 4 bases, with 11 bases remaining between them. The chain's CDR3 is CASSLSGYRETQYF. In DNA, the CDR3 is TGCGCCAGCAGCTTGAGCGGTTATCGAGAGACCCAGTACTTC.

The chain joins TRBV7-2 to TRBJ2-7, with a possible D match to TRBD2 (5 bases). The CDR3 contains 13 residues. With 5 bases removed from V and 3 bases from J, the gap between germline ends came to 11 bases. Germline CDR1 SGHTA, CDR2 FQGNSA. CDR3 in amino acids: CASSAGLFYEQYF. The CDR3 region has the DNA TGTGCCAGCAGCGCTGGACTCTTCTACGAGCAGTACTTC.

This clonotype was counted ten times or more. The chain couples TRBV6-2 or TRBV6-3 to TRBJ2-3; TRBD1 agrees at 7 bases. This CDR3 region has 16 residues. Germline values: CDR1 MNHEY, CDR2 SVGEGT. The V gene end was trimmed by 4 bases and the J gene end by 5 bases; junction bases not matched to a gene: 12. CDR3 sequence reads: CASSSNRGAPRDTQYF. CDR3 in DNA: TGTGCCAGCAGTTCAAACAGGGGCGCCCCTCGAGATACGCAGTATTTT.

In its sample, this clonotype was seen a few times. The chain carries TRBV28 and TRBJ2-7, with 7 bases identical to TRBD2. After removal of 2 bases from V and 1 base from J, the junction contained 14 bases not matched to a gene. Germline V gene sequence: CDR1 MDHEN, CDR2 SYDVKM. The CDR3 runs to 18 residues. The CDR3, as DNA: TGTGCCAGCAGTTTAGAAATTAGACTAGCTGATTATTCCTACGAGCAGTACTTC. It translates to CASSLEIRLADYSYEQYF. The full variable domain, completed using reference TRBV28 and TRBJ2-7, is DVKVTQSSRYLVKRTGEKVFLECVQDMDHENMFWYRQDPGLGLRLIYFSYDVKMKEKGDIPEGYSVSREKKERFSLILESASTNQTSMYLCASSLEIRLADYSYEQYFGPGTRLTVT.

This rearrangement joins TRBV5-1 to TRBJ2-7; D possibly uses TRBD1 or TRBD2 (5 bases each). Per germline, CDR1 SGHRS and CDR2 YFSETQ. Trimming shortened V by 0 bases and J by 0 bases, and 13 bases separated the two germline ends. The CDR3 loop spans 16 amino acids. The CDR3 coding sequence is TGCGCCAGCAGCTTGGAGTCAGGGACCAGCTCCTACGAGCAGTACTTC. The encoded protein is CASSLESGTSSYEQYF.

This clonotype has a handful of counts. This chain connects TRBV28 to TRBJ2-7, with 7 nucleotides matching TRBD1. This CDR3 comprises 15 residues. The J segment lost 6 bases and the V segment lost 3 bases, leaving 11 bases of the junction unmatched. Germline V CDR1 and CDR2: MDHEN, SYDVKM. The DNA for the CDR3 is TGTGCCAGCAGTTTCCCCAAAGACAGGGCGTCCGAGCAGTACTTC. Amino acids: CASSFPKDRASEQYF.

This clonotype has at least ten counts. The chain joins TRBV10-3 to TRBJ1-1; possibly TRBD1 for D (5 bases). Germline loops: CDR1 ENHRY, CDR2 SYGVKD. This CDR3 is built from 15 residues. Trimming took 7 bases from V and 0 from J, leaving 15 bases between them. CDR3 DNA: TGTGCCATCACAATCTCCGGGGACTTGAACACTGAAGCTTTCTTT. This encodes CAITISGDLNTEAFF.

This clonotype was counted a few times. The gene calls are TRBV20-1 and TRBJ1-6; D unclear. V shed 1 base and J shed 14 bases, with 18 bases lying between them. The CDR3 consists of 14 residues. Germline V gives CDR1 DFQATT, CDR2 SNEGSKA (reference sequence). The CDR3 loop is CSARASETAQTLHF. In DNA form, the CDR3 reads TGCAGTGCTAGAGCCTCAGAGACGGCACAAACCCTCCACTTT.

This chain uses TRBV7-6 with TRBJ2-1; 14 nucleotides align to TRBD2. This CDR3 has 17 residues. With V trimmed by 1 base and J by 7 bases, 6 bases remained unmatched. Germline CDR1 is SGHVS and CDR2 is FNYEAQ. The CDR3 DNA sequence: TGTGCCAGCAGCTTAGTTGTTGGGACTAGCGGGAGTAATGAGCAGTTCTTC. It codes for CASSLVVGTSGSNEQFF. Full variable domain (remainder filled in from reference TRBV7-6 and TRBJ2-1): GAGVSQSPRYKVTKRGQDVALRCDPISGHVSLYWYRQALGQGPEFLTYFNYEAQQDKSGLPNDRFSAERPEGSISTLTIQRTEQRDSAMYRCASSLVVGTSGSNEQFFGPGTRLTVL.

A few counts support this clonotype. This sequence joins TRBV4-1 and TRBJ1-4; the D is unclear. The germline V and J ends were trimmed by 4 bases and 8 bases, with 11 bases remaining between them. The CDR3 is 13 amino acids. Germline loops: CDR1 MGHRA, CDR2 YSYEKL. CDR3 region: CASSLVEIEKLFF. CDR3 DNA: TGCGCCAGCAGCCTGGTAGAAATCGAAAAACTGTTTTTT.

The genes are TRBV5-1 and TRBJ2-2, with TRBD1 as a possible D gene (5 bases). The length of the CDR3 is 15 residues. Trimming removed 0 bases at V and 4 bases at J, with 10 bases between. Germline CDR1 is SGHRS and CDR2 is YFSETQ. DNA for the CDR3: TGCGCCAGCAGCTTGGTGGGGCTCAGCACCGGGGAGCTGTTTTTT. It encodes CASSLVGLSTGELFF.

The rearrangement joins TRBV28 to TRBJ2-5, with no clear D. The V and J ends lost 2 bases and 4 bases respectively, with 14 bases between them. Germline CDR1 and CDR2: MDHEN and SYDVKM. The CDR3 sequence is 15 residues long. The CDR3 is CASSLGGFTVETQYF. CDR3 bases: TGTGCCAGCAGTTTAGGTGGATTTACAGTAGAGACCCAGTACTTC.

This clonotype occurred a few times. The chain uses TRBV6-5 and TRBJ2-1; the D gene is possibly TRBD1 (5 bases). CDR1 MNHEY and CDR2 SVGAGI come from the germline V gene. Trimming cost V 5 bases and J 0 bases, with 11 bases left between them. This CDR3 is 15 amino acids long. This CDR3 reads CASSTGVYSYNEQFF. CDR3 sequence (DNA): TGTGCCAGCAGTACAGGAGTATACTCCTACAATGAGCAGTTCTTC.

The chain has TRBV7-2 and TRBJ2-3, with no clear D. V was shortened by 6 bases and J by 0 bases, with 13 bases between the two germline ends. The CDR3 has 15 amino acids. Germline V lookup: CDR1 SGHTA, CDR2 FQGNSA. For the CDR3, the DNA is TGTGCCAGCAGGTCAGATGGGTATAGCACAGATACGCAGTATTTT. Encoded protein: CASRSDGYSTDTQYF.

In this sample, this clonotype turned up a few times. A clone one base away is much larger, so this may be a read error. The chain employs TRBV28 and TRBJ2-7, with D maybe TRBD1 (6 bases). Germline assignment: CDR1 MDHEN and CDR2 SYDVKM. V was shortened by 4 bases and J by 2 bases, with 9 bases between the two germline ends. This CDR3 has 13 amino acids. The CDR3 coding sequence is TGTGCCAGCAGTTCGGGACATACCTACGAGCAGTACTTC. Amino acid sequence: CASSSGHTYEQYF.